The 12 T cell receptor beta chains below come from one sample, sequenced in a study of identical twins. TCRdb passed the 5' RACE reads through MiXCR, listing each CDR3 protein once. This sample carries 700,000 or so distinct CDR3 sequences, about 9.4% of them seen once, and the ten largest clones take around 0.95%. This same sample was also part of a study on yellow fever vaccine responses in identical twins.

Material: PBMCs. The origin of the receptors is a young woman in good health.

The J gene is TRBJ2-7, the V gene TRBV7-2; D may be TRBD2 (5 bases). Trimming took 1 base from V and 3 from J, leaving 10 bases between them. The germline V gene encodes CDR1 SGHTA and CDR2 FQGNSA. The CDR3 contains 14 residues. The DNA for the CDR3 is TGTGCCAGCAGCTTAGTGTCGGGGAACTACGAGCAGTACTTC. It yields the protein CASSLVSGNYEQYF.

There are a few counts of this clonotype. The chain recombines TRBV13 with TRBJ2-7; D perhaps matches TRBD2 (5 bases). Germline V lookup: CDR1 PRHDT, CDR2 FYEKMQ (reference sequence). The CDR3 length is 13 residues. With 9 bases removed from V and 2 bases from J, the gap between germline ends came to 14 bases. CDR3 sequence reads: CASRLAATYEQYF. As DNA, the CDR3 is TGTGCCAGTAGGCTAGCAGCAACCTACGAGCAGTACTTC.

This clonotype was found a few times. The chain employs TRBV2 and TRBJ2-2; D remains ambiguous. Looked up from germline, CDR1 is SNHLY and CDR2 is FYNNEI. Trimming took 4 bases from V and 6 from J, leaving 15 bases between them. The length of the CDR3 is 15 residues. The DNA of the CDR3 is TGTGCCAGCAGTGTGATCGAGACGCCGGCCGGGGAGCTGTTTTTT. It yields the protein CASSVIETPAGELFF.

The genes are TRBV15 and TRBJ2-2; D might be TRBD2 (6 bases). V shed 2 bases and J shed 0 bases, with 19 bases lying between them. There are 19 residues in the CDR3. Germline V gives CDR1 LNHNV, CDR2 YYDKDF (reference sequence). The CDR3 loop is CATSRQKGGVAANTGELFF. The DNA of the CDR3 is TGTGCCACCAGCAGACAGAAGGGCGGGGTAGCGGCGAACACCGGGGAGCTGTTTTTT.

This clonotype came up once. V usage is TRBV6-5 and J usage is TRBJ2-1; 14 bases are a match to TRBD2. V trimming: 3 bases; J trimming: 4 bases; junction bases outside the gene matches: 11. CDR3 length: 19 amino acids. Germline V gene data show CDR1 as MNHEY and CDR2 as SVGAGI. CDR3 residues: CASSYDRRGLAGEYNEQFF. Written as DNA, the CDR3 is TGTGCCAGCAGTTATGACAGGAGGGGACTAGCGGGAGAGTACAATGAGCAGTTCTTC.

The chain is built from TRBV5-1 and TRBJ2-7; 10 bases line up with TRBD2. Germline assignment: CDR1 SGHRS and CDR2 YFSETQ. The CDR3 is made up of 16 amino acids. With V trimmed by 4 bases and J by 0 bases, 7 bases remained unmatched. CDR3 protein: CASSMTSGRYSYEQYF. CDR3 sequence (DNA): TGCGCCAGCAGCATGACTAGCGGGCGATACTCCTACGAGCAGTACTTC.

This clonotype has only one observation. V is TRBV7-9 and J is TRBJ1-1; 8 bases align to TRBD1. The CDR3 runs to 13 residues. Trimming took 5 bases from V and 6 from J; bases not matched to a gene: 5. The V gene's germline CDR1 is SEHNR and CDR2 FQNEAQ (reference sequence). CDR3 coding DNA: TGTGCCAGCAGCCAGACAGGGGCGGCTGAAGCTTTCTTT. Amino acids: CASSQTGAAEAFF.

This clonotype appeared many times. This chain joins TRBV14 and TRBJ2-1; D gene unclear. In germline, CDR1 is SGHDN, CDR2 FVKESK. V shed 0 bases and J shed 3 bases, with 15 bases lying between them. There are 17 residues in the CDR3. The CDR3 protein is CASSQDYGSRIYNEQFF. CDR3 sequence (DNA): TGTGCCAGCAGCCAAGATTACGGCTCCCGTATCTACAATGAGCAGTTCTTC.

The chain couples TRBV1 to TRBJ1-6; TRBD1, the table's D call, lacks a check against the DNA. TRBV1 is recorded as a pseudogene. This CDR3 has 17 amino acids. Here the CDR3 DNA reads TGCACCAGCAGCCAAGAGTCCTGGCCAGGGAGAGATTCACCCCTCCACTTT. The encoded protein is CTSSQESWPGRDSPLHF.

CDR3 loop: CASSDVETGEKLFF. In nucleotides, the CDR3 is TGTGCCAGCAGTGACGTGGAAACGGGCGAAAAACTGTTTTTT. The chain carries TRBV25-1 and TRBJ1-4; D is uncertain. CDR1 is MGHDK, CDR2 SYGVNS, per germline. The V gene lost 3 bases and the J gene lost 8 bases, with 13 bases spanning the gap. The CDR3 contains 14 residues.

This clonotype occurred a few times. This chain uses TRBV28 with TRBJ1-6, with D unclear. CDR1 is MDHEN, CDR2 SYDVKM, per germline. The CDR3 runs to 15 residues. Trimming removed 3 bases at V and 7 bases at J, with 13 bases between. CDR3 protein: CASSFREQSNSPLHF. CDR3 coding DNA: TGTGCCAGCAGTTTTAGGGAACAGTCCAATTCACCCCTCCACTTT.

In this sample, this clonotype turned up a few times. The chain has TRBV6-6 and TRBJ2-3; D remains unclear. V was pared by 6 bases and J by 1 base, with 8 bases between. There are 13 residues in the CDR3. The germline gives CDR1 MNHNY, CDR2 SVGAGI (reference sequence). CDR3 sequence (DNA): TGTGCCAGCAGAACCGATGGCACAGATACGCAGTATTTT. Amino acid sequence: CASRTDGTDTQYF.